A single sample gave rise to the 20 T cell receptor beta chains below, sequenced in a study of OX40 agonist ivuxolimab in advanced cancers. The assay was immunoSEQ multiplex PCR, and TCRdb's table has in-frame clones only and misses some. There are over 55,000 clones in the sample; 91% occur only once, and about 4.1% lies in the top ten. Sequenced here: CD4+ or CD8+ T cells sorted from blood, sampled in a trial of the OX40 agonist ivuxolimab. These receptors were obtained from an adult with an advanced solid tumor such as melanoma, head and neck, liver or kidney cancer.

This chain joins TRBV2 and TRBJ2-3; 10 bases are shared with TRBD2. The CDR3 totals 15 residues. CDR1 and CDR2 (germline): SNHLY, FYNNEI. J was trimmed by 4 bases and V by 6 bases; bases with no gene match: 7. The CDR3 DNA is TGTGCCAGCAGGGACCAGGGACTAGCGCCAGATACGCAGTATTTT. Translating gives CASRDQGLAPDTQYF.

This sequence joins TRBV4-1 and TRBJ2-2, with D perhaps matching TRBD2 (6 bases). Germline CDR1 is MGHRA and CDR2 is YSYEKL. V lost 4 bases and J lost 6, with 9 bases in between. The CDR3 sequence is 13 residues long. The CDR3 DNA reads TGCGCCAGCAGCCCGGGGAGGCCCGGGGAGCTGTTTTTT. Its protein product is CASSPGRPGELFF.

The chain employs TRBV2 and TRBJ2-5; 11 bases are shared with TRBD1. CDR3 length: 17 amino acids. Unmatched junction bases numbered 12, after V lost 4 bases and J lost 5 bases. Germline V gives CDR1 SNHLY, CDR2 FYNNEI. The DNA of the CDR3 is TGTGCCAGCAGTGGATTATCCGCGGACAGGGGGCTGGAGACCCAGTACTTC. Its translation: CASSGLSADRGLETQYF.

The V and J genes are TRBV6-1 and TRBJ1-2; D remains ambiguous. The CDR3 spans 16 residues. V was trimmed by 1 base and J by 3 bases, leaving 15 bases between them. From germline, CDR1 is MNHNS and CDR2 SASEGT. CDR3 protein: CASSEGTARLDYGYTF. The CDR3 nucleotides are TGTGCCAGCAGTGAAGGTACAGCTAGACTGGACTATGGCTACACCTTC.

The CDR3 nucleotides read TGTGCCAGCAGTAACGGGGGGGCGGACACCGGGGAGCTGTTTTTT. It codes for CASSNGGADTGELFF. The chain combines TRBV28 with TRBJ2-2; 8 nucleotides match TRBD2. The junction had 5 bases not matched to a gene; V was cut back by 5 bases and J by 3 bases. The CDR3 sequence is 15 residues long. Germline-derived CDR1 and CDR2 are MDHEN and SYDVKM.

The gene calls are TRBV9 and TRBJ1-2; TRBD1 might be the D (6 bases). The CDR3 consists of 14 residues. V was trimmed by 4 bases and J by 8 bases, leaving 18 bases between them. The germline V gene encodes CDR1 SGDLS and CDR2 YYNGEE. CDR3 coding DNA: TGTGCCAGCAGCTCCTCCGGGACACCCGGGGGCTACACCTTC. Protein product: CASSSSGTPGGYTF.

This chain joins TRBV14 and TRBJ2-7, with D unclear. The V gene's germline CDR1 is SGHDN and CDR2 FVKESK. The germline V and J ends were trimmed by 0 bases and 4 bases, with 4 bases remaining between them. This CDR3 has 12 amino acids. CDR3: CASSQDRYEQYF. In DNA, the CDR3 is TGTGCCAGCAGCCAAGATAGGTACGAGCAGTACTTC.

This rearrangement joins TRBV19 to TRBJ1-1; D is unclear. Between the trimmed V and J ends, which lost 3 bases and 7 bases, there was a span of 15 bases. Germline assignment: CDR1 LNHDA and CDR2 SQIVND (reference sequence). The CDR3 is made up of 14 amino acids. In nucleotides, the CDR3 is TGTGCCAGTAGTATCTTTGGACCGGGGATTGAAGCTTTCTTT. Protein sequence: CASSIFGPGIEAFF.

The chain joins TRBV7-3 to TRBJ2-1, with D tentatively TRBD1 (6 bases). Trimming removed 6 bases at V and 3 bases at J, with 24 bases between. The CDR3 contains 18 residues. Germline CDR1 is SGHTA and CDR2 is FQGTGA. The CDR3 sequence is CASSITGSPSPVYNEQFF. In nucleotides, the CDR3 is TGTGCCAGCAGTATAACAGGGTCGCCTAGTCCCGTCTACAATGAGCAGTTCTTC.

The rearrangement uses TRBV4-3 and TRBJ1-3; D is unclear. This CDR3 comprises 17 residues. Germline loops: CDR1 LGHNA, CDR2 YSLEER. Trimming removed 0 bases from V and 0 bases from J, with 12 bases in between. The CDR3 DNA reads TGCGCCAGCAGCCAAGATCGTTCGGGGTACTCTGGAAACACCATATATTTT. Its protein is CASSQDRSGYSGNTIYF.

This CDR3 is CASSLGTGGGYTF. CDR3 nucleotide sequence: TGTGCCAGCAGTCTCGGGACAGGGGGTGGCTACACCTTC. The chain joins TRBV6-5 to TRBJ1-2; 11 positions agree with TRBD1. The V segment lost 5 bases and the J segment 7 bases; nucleotides outside the gene matches: 3. This CDR3 region has 13 residues. CDR1 is MNHEY, CDR2 SVGAGI, per germline.

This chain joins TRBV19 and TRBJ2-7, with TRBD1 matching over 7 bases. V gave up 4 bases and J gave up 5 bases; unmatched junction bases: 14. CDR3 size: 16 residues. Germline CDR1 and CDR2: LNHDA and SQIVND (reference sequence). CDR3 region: CASSNPDRWPLDEQYF. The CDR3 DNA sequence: TGTGCCAGTAGTAACCCGGACAGGTGGCCTCTGGACGAGCAGTACTTC.

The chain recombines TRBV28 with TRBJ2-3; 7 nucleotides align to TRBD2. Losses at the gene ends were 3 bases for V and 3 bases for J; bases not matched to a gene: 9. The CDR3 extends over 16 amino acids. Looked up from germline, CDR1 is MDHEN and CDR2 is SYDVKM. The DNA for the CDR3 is TGTGCCAGCAGTTTGGTTGCGGGGGAAGATACAGATACGCAGTATTTT. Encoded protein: CASSLVAGEDTDTQYF.

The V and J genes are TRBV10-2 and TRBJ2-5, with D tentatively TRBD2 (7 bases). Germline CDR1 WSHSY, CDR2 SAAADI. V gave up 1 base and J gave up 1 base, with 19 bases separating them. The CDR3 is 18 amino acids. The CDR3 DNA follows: TGCGCCAGCAGTGAGTTAGTCGTACAGGGAGGGGTCCAAGAGACCCAGTACTTC. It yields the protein CASSELVVQGGVQETQYF.

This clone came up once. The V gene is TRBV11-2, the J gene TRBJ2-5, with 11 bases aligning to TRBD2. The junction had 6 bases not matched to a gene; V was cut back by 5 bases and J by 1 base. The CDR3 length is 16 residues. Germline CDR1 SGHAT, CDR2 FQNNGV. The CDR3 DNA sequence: TGTGCCAGCAGCCCGGTAGCGGGAGGGAGCCAAGAGACCCAGTACTTC. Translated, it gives CASSPVAGGSQETQYF.

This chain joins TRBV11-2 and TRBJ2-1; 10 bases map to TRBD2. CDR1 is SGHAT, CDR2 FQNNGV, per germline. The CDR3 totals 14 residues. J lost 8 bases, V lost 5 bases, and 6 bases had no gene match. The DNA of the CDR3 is TGTGCCAGCAGCATACTAGCGGGAATGGATGAGCAGTTCTTC. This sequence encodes CASSILAGMDEQFF.

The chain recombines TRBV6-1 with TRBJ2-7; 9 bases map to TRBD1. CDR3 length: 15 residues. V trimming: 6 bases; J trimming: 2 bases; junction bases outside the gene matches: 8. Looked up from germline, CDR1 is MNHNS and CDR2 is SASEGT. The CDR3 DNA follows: TGTGCCAGCAGCCTAGGGGGACAGGGCCCCTACGAGCAGTACTTC. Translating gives CASSLGGQGPYEQYF.

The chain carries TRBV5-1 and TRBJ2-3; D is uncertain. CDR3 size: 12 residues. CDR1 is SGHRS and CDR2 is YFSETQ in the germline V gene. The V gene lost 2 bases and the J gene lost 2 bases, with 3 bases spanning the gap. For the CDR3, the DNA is TGCGCCAGCAGCTTTAACACAGATACGCAGTATTTT. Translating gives CASSFNTDTQYF.

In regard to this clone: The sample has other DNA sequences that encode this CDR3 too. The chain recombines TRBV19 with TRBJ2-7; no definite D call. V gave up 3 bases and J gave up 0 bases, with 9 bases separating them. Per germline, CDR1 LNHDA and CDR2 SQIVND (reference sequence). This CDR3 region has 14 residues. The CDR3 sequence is CASSMVGSSYEQYF. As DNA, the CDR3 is TGTGCCAGTAGTATGGTAGGGTCCTCCTACGAGCAGTACTTC.

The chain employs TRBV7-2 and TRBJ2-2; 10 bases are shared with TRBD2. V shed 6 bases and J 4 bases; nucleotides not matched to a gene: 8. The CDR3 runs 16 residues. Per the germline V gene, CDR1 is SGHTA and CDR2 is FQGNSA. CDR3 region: CASRRAGGPITGELFF. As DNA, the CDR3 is TGTGCCAGCAGGAGAGCGGGAGGGCCTATCACCGGGGAGCTGTTTTTT.